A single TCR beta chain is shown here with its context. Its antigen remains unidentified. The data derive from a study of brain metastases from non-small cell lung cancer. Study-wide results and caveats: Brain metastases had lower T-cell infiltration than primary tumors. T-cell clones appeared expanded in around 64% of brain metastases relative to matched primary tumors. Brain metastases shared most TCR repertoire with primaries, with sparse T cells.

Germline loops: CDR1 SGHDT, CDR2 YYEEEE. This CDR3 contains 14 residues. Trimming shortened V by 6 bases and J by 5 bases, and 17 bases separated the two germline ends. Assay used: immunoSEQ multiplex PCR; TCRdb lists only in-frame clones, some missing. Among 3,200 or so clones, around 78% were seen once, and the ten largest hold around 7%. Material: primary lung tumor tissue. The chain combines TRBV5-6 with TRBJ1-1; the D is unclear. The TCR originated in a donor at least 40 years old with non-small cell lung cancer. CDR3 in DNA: TGTGCCAGCATCCTTCGGGGTTGGCGGACTGAAGCTTTCTTT. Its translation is CASILRGWRTEAFF. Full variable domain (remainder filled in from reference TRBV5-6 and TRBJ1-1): DAGVTQSPTHLIKTRGQQVTLRCSPKSGHDTVSWYQQALGQGPQFIFQYYEEEERQRGNFPDRFSGHQFPNYSSELNVNALLLGDSALYLCASILRGWRTEAFFGQGTRLTVV.